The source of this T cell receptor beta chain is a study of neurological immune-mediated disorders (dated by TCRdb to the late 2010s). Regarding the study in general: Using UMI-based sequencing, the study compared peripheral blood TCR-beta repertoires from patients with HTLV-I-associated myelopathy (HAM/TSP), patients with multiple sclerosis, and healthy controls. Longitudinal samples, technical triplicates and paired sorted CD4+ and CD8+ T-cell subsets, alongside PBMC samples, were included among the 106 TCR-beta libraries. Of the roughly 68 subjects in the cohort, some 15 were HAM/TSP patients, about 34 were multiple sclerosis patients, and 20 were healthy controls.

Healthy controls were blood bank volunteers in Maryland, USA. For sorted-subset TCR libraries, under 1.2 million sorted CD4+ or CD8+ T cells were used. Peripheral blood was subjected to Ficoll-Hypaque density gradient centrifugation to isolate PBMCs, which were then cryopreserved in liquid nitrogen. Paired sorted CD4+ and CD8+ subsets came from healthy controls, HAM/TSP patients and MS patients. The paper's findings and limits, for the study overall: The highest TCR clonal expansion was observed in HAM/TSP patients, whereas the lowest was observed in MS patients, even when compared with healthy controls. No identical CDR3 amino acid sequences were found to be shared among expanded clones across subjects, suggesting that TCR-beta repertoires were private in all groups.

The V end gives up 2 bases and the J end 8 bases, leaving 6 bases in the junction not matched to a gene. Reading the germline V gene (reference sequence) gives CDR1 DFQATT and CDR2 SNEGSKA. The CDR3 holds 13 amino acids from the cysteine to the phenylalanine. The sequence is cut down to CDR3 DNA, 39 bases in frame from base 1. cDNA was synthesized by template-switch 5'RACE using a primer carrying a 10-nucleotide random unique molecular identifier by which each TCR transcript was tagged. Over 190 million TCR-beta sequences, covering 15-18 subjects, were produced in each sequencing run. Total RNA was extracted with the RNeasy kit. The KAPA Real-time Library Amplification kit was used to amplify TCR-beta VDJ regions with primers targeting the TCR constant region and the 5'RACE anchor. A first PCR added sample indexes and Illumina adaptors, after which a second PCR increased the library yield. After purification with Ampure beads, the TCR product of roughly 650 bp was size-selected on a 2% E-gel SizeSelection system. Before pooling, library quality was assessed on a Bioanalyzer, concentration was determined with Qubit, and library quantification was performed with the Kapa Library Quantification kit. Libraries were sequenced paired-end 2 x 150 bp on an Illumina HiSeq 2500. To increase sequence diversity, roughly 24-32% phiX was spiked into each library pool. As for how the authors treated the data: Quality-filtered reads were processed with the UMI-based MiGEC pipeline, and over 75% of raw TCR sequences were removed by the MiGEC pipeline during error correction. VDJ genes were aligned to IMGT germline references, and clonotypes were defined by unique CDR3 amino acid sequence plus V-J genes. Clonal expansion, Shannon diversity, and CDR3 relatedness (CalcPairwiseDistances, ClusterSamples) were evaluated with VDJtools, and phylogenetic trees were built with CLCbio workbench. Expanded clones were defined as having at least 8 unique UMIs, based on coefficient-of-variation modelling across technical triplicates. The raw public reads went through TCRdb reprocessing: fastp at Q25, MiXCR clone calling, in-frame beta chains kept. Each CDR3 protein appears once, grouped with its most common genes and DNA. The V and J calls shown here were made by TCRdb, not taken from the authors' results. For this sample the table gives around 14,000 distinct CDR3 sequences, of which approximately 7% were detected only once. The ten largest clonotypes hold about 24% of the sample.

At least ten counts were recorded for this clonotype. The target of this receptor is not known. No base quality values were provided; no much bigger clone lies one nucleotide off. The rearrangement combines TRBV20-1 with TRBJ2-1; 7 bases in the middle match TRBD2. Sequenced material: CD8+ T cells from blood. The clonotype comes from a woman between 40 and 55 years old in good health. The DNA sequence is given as TGCAGTGCTAGATTGCGGACTAGACATGAGCAGTTCTTC. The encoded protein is CSARLRTRHEQFF.